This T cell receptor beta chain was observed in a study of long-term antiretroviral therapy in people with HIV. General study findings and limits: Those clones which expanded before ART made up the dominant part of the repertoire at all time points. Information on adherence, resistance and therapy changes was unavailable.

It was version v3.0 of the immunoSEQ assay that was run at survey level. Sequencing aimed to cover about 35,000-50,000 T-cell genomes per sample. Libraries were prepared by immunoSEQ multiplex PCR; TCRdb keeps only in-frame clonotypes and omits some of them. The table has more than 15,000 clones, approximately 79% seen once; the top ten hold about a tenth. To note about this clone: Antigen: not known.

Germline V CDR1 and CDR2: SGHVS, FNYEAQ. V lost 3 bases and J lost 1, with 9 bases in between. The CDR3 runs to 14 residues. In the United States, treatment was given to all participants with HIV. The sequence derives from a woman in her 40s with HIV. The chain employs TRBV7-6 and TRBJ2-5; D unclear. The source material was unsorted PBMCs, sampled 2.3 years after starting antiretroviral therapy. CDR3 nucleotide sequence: TGTGCCAGCAGCTTTGGGTCGGGCCAAGAGACCCAGTACTTC. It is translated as CASSFGSGQETQYF.